The clone carrying this T cell receptor (beta chain) was counted a single time. Its antigen remains unidentified. Primers used in a second PCR of about 6 to 12 cycles were a sample-barcoded 5' primer and a J-beta primer mix. Each CDR3 protein is one row after TCRdb ran MiXCR on the 5' RACE reads. Among 1.5 million to 2 million distinct CDR3 sequences, 28% were seen once, and the ten largest hold 7.7%. This entry belongs to a study of blood T cells in healthy people across ages. Study-wide context: The capture of about one barcoded beta molecule per two T cells was achieved by template switching. Points from the study as a whole: Reliance upon unsorted PBMCs precluded definitive naive versus antigen-experienced comparison.

This CDR3 has 17 amino acids. V gave up 4 bases and J gave up 13 bases; unmatched junction bases: 16. CDR1 SGDLS and CDR2 YYNGEE come from the germline V gene. The genes are TRBV9 and TRBJ2-4; 14 bases are shared with TRBD2. This clonotype originated in a woman between 25 and 40 years old in good health. The material sequenced was blood. CDR3 region: CASSIVGTSGSADTQYF. The DNA for the CDR3 is TGTGCCAGCAGCATAGTTGGGACTAGCGGGAGTGCAGATACGCAGTACTTC.